These 27 T cell receptor beta chains came from one sample sequenced in a study of vaccination effects on CD4 cells after COVID-19. TCRdb's table, derived via immunoSEQ multiplex PCR, lists solely in-frame clones and lacks some. The table includes some 29,000 clones, roughly 67% detected once. The antigens of these receptors remain unknown. Before any sequencing was done, the ViraFEST assay used viral peptide pools to expand antigen-specific CD4+ T cells. Isolating CD4+ T cells followed around nine days of culture. Two-dose BNT162b2 or mRNA-1273 vaccination was given to participants. This sample comprised CD4+ T cells from PBMCs cultured with SARS-CoV-2 spike peptides, obtained after COVID-19 vaccination. All receptors come from a human donor who received a COVID-19 vaccine.

This clone appeared a few times. The V call is TRBV10-3, the J call TRBJ2-7; weak D call: TRBD1 (6 bases). Trimming removed 0 bases from V and 4 bases from J, with 13 bases in between. The CDR3 covers 15 residues. The V gene's germline CDR1 is ENHRY and CDR2 SYGVKD. In DNA, the CDR3 is TGTGCCATCAGTGAGTCGCAGGGACAAGTTTACGAGCAGTACTTC. Protein product: CAISESQGQVYEQYF.

This clone has just one count. The chain carries TRBV19 and TRBJ2-5; 7 nucleotides agree with TRBD2. The CDR3 covers 17 residues. Per germline, CDR1 LNHDA and CDR2 SQIVND (reference sequence). With 2 bases clipped from V and 3 bases from J, the junction kept 12 bases outside the gene matches. The CDR3: CASSIHLAALSKETQYF. CDR3 DNA: TGTGCCAGTAGTATACATCTAGCGGCGTTATCAAAAGAGACCCAGTACTTC.

This sequence joins TRBV5-4 and TRBJ2-5; 7 positions agree with TRBD1. The CDR3 has 16 amino acids. CDR1 and CDR2 (germline): SGHNT, YYREEE (reference sequence). V lost 1 base and J lost 5; bases outside the gene matches: 11. As DNA, the CDR3 is TGTGCCAGCAGCTTGTCGACAGGGTCTGACTGGGAGACCCAGTACTTC. It codes for CASSLSTGSDWETQYF.

The V and J genes are TRBV7-7 and TRBJ2-5; D gene unclear. V shed 6 bases and J shed 2 bases, with 16 bases lying between them. The CDR3 consists of 15 residues. Germline V gene sequence: CDR1 SSHAT, CDR2 FNYEAQ (reference sequence). The CDR3 protein is CASSSGRSWQETQYF. The CDR3 DNA is TGTGCCAGCAGTTCGGGCCGTTCGTGGCAAGAGACCCAGTACTTC.

A single count supports this clone. The CDR3 region is CASSYDARYEQYF. The CDR3 DNA follows: TGTGCCAGCAGTTACGATGCCAGATACGAGCAGTACTTC. This chain connects TRBV6-5 to TRBJ2-7; D remains ambiguous. Germline assignment: CDR1 MNHEY and CDR2 SVGAGI. The CDR3 length is 13 residues. The V end was cut by 2 bases, the J end by 4 bases, with 9 bases between.

The V and J genes are TRBV9 and TRBJ2-1; D gene unclear. The germline V gene has CDR1 SGDLS and CDR2 YYNGEE. The V end lost 0 bases, the J end lost 5 bases, and 12 bases lay between the germline ends. This CDR3 has 15 amino acids. CDR3 sequence: CASSVVSEGNNEQFF. The CDR3 DNA reads as TGTGCCAGCAGCGTAGTTTCTGAAGGAAACAATGAGCAGTTCTTC. Drawing the rest from reference TRBV9 and TRBJ2-1, the complete variable domain is DSGVTQTPKHLITATGQRVTLRCSPRSGDLSVYWYQQSLDQGLQFLIQYYNGEERAKGNILERFSAQQFPDLHSELNLSSLELGDSALYFCASSVVSEGNNEQFFGPGTRLTVL.

V and J are TRBV7-2 and TRBJ2-7; 11 bases fit TRBD1. The CDR3 has 15 amino acids. CDR1 and CDR2 (germline): SGHTA, FQGNSA. V lost 2 bases, J lost 7 bases, and 7 bases stayed unmatched. The CDR3 reads CASSLMGQGVREQYF. For the CDR3, the DNA is TGTGCCAGCAGCTTAATGGGACAGGGGGTGCGAGAGCAGTACTTC. Variable domain in full (rest from reference TRBV7-2 and TRBJ2-7): GAGVSQSPSNKVTEKGKDVELRCDPISGHTALYWYRQSLGQGLEFLIYFQGNSAPDKSGLPSDRFSAERTGGSVSTLTIQRTQQEDSAVYLCASSLMGQGVREQYFGPGTRLTVT.

This rearrangement joins TRBV6-5 to TRBJ2-7; no reliable D call. Germline V gives CDR1 MNHEY, CDR2 SVGAGI. V shed 10 bases and J shed 2 bases, with 15 bases lying between them. CDR3 length: 13 residues. Here the CDR3 DNA reads TGTGCCACGACACGATGGGGTACCTACGAGCAGTACTTC. It yields the protein CATTRWGTYEQYF.

The chain carries TRBV19 and TRBJ1-1, with D maybe TRBD1 (5 bases). Germline loops: CDR1 LNHDA, CDR2 SQIVND (reference sequence). The germline V and J ends were trimmed by 5 bases and 0 bases, with 16 bases remaining between them. The CDR3 is 16 residues long. The CDR3 nucleotides are TGTGCCAGTAGTCCTTCGGGGCTTAGGGTGAACACTGAAGCTTTCTTT. It translates to CASSPSGLRVNTEAFF.

This clone appeared a few times. The chain carries TRBV11-3 and TRBJ2-1; D is unresolved. The CDR3 extends over 15 amino acids. The V end lost 0 bases, the J end lost 0 bases, and 6 bases lay between the germline ends. Germline CDR1 and CDR2: SGHNT and YENEEA. The CDR3 nucleotides read TGTGCCAGCAGCTTAGAAGCAAGCTCCTACAATGAGCAGTTCTTC. Encoded protein: CASSLEASSYNEQFF.

This clone was observed a handful of times. The chain recombines TRBV12-3 or TRBV12-4 with TRBJ2-7, with 8 bases aligning to TRBD1. The J segment lost 2 bases and the V segment lost 6 bases, leaving 3 bases of the junction unmatched. The CDR3 length is 13 residues. DNA of the CDR3: TGTGCCAGCAGCGGACAGGGAACCTACGAGCAGTACTTC. Translation: CASSGQGTYEQYF.

V gene TRBV6-5 combines with J gene TRBJ1-2; 7 bases map to TRBD1. Germline loops: CDR1 MNHEY, CDR2 SVGAGI. The CDR3 contains 14 residues. V shed 6 bases and J 5 bases; nucleotides not matched to a gene: 9. CDR3 protein: CASSRRQGGYGYTF. DNA of the CDR3: TGTGCCAGCAGCCGAAGACAGGGCGGGTATGGCTACACCTTC.

This rearrangement joins TRBV12-3 or TRBV12-4 to TRBJ2-1; TRBD1 or TRBD2 may be the D gene (6 bases each). This CDR3 contains 12 residues. V dropped 9 bases and J dropped 8 bases, with 14 bases sitting between them. Written as DNA, the CDR3 is TGTGCCAGTAGGGGGGACGTCTATGAGCAGTTCTTC. Its protein is CASRGDVYEQFF.

In this sample, this clone turned up once. The V gene is TRBV5-6, the J gene TRBJ2-7, with 7 nucleotides matching TRBD1. CDR3 length equals 15 residues. CDR1 is SGHDT and CDR2 is YYEEEE in the germline V gene. J gave up 4 bases and V 4 bases, and 11 bases lay outside the gene matches. CDR3 amino acids: CASSRDSGWVYEQYF. The CDR3 DNA reads as TGTGCCAGCAGCAGGGACAGTGGGTGGGTGTACGAGCAGTACTTC.

The V gene is TRBV9, the J gene TRBJ2-3; D gene uncertain. V was cut by 2 bases and J by 2 bases, with 6 bases left in between. The V gene's germline CDR1 is SGDLS and CDR2 YYNGEE. The length of the CDR3 is 13 residues. The DNA for the CDR3 is TGTGCCAGCAGCGTCGGATACACAGATACGCAGTATTTT. Translating it yields CASSVGYTDTQYF.

The chain couples TRBV29-1 to TRBJ1-5; no definite D call. Trimming removed 7 bases at V and 4 bases at J, with 11 bases between. This CDR3 comprises 12 residues. Germline V CDR1 and CDR2: SQVTM, ANQGSEA. The CDR3 coding sequence is TGCAGCGCTATGGATTTTAATCAGCCCCAGCATTTT. Translation gives CSAMDFNQPQHF.

In its sample, this clone was seen once. This may be a read error: a much more frequent sequence differs by one nucleotide. The V call is TRBV2, the J call TRBJ1-6; D gene unclear. The CDR3 spans 15 residues. Germline CDR1 reads SNHLY; CDR2 reads FYNNEI. V lost 1 base and J lost 0, with 4 bases in between. CDR3 residues: CASSEGTSYNSPLHF. The CDR3 DNA is TGTGCCAGCAGTGAAGGGACCTCCTATAATTCACCCCTCCACTTT.

The chain carries TRBV7-9 and TRBJ2-1, with 9 bases matching TRBD1. CDR3 length: 17 amino acids. Germline V gene lookup returns CDR1 SEHNR and CDR2 FQNEAQ (reference sequence). Germline trimming cut 8 bases from V and 5 bases from J; bases unmatched to any gene: 16. The DNA of the CDR3 is TGTGCCAGCGCACCTCAACACCGGGACAGGGACCACAATGAGCAGTTCTTC. As protein: CASAPQHRDRDHNEQFF.

There are a few counts of this clone. The chain employs TRBV9 and TRBJ2-2; D assignment may be TRBD1 or TRBD2 (5 bases each). Trimming took off 0 bases at V and 6 bases at J, with 15 bases between the two ends. The V gene's germline CDR1 is SGDLS and CDR2 YYNGEE. The CDR3 consists of 16 residues. Here the CDR3 reads CASSVAPSGQPGELFF. The CDR3 bases are TGTGCCAGCAGCGTAGCTCCCAGCGGACAACCCGGGGAGCTGTTTTTT.

The chain has TRBV11-2 and TRBJ2-1; 14 nucleotides agree with TRBD2. The CDR3 contains 15 residues. Germline CDR1 reads SGHAT; CDR2 reads FQNNGV. Trimming at V came to 1 base and at J to 8 bases, leaving 1 base not matched to a gene. The CDR3 DNA follows: TGTGCCAGCAGCTTAGGACTAGCGGGAGGGCATGAGCAGTTCTTC. This gives the protein CASSLGLAGGHEQFF.

The genes are TRBV24-1 and TRBJ1-5; D possibly corresponds to TRBD1 (6 bases). CDR1 KGHDR and CDR2 SFDVKD come from the germline V gene. There are 15 residues in the CDR3. Trimming stripped 7 bases from V and 1 base from J, with 13 bases between. CDR3 DNA sequence: TGTGCCACCAGCACGAGGGGGGCGAGCAATCAGCCCCAGCATTTT. As protein: CATSTRGASNQPQHF.

The chain uses TRBV10-3 and TRBJ1-2, with TRBD1 identical over 9 bases. Germline V lookup: CDR1 ENHRY, CDR2 SYGVKD. CDR3 length equals 18 residues. The J segment lost 7 bases and the V segment lost 2 bases, leaving 17 bases of the junction unmatched. Written as DNA, the CDR3 is TGTGCCATCAGTGAGCCTCCCGGACAGGGGAGAAGCGGAGGTGGCTACACCTTC. This translates into CAISEPPGQGRSGGGYTF.

In its sample, this clone was seen once. The chain joins TRBV27 to TRBJ2-5; the D gene is possibly TRBD2 (7 bases). Trimming left V 6 bases short and J 9 bases short, with 17 bases between. The CDR3 totals 13 residues. Germline CDR1 reads MNHEY; CDR2 reads SMNVEV (reference sequence). CDR3 in DNA: TGTGCCAGCAGGAGTGCGGGGGCAGGGGCCCAGTACTTC. It specifies CASRSAGAGAQYF.

This rearrangement joins TRBV7-7 to TRBJ1-1; D is unresolved. CDR1 SSHAT and CDR2 FNYEAQ come from the germline V gene (reference sequence). This CDR3 region has 13 residues. V lost 5 bases to trimming and J lost 1 base, with 8 bases between them. The CDR3 spells CASSLGQNTEAFF. CDR3 coding DNA: TGTGCCAGCAGCCTCGGTCAGAACACTGAAGCTTTCTTT.

The chain has TRBV20-1 and TRBJ2-5; D is possibly TRBD2 (5 bases). The CDR3 spans 15 residues. V shed 3 bases and J shed 2 bases, with 16 bases lying between them. Germline V gives CDR1 DFQATT, CDR2 SNEGSKA (reference sequence). The CDR3 region has the DNA TGCAGTGCTAGTATCCGGGAATCGGTTCAAGAGACCCAGTACTTC. Translated: CSASIRESVQETQYF.

The chain has TRBV7-8 and TRBJ1-1; D might be TRBD1 (5 bases). Germline lookup yields CDR1 SGHVS and CDR2 FQNEAQ. The V end lost 5 bases, the J end lost 5 bases, and 15 bases lay between the germline ends. This CDR3 has 14 residues. CDR3 DNA: TGTGCCAGCAGCAGTTGGCAGGGCGGTACTGAAGCTTTCTTT. Residues: CASSSWQGGTEAFF.

The chain has TRBV6-5 and TRBJ1-3; D is unclear. V lost 2 bases to trimming and J lost 2 bases, with 10 bases between them. This CDR3 has 15 amino acids. The germline CDR1 and CDR2 sequences are MNHEY and SVGAGI. The CDR3 is CASSYVGKPGNTIYF. CDR3 DNA sequence: TGTGCCAGCAGTTACGTCGGGAAACCTGGAAACACCATATATTTT.